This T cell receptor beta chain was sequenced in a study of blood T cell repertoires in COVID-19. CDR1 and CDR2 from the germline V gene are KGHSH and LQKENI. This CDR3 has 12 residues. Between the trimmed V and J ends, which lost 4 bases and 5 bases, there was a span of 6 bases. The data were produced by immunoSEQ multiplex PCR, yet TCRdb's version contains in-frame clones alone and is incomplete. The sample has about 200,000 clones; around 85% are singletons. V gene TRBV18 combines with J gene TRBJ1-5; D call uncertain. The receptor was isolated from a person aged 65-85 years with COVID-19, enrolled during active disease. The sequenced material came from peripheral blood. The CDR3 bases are TGTGCCAGCTCACTCGGAGATCAGCCCCAGCATTTT. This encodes CASSLGDQPQHF.